This TCR beta chain was captured by sequencing in a study of cytomegalovirus exposure and HLA in healthy donors. Study-level points and caveats: A later analysis linked a missense DCLRE1C variant to TCR beta V- and J-gene trimming.

Remarks on this clone: As yet, its antigen is unknown.

Use of 60 Vbeta and 13 Jbeta primers characterized the PCR. Method: immunoSEQ multiplex PCR; TCRdb's copy keeps in-frame clones and lacks some. The sample has some 120,000 clones; about three quarters are singletons. Looked up from germline, CDR1 is SGHTA and CDR2 is FQGTGA. This CDR3 region has 16 residues. V shed 4 bases and J shed 4 bases, with 17 bases lying between them. At collection, donors were nominally healthy, but unrecorded immune exposures were probable. The sequence came from a human donor in good health. The rearrangement links TRBV7-3 to TRBJ2-1, with D possibly matching TRBD2 (6 bases). Sequencing was carried out using PBMCs. The DNA of the CDR3 is TGTGCCAGCAGCTGGTCGGGGACTGCGGATTACAATGAGCAGTTCTTC. Residues: CASSWSGTADYNEQFF.